Following are 27 T cell receptor beta chains from one sample sequenced in a study of cytomegalovirus exposure and HLA in healthy donors. Vbeta (60) and Jbeta (13) primers were used in the PCR. Generated by immunoSEQ multiplex PCR, the TCRdb table keeps only in-frame clones and is missing some. The sample lists more than 95,000 clones, 70% to 80% occurring once. The sequencing sample was made of PBMCs. Receptors were obtained from a middle-aged man in good health and CMV-seropositive.

This clone has a single count. The genes are TRBV2 and TRBJ1-3; 9 nucleotides align to TRBD1. V gave up 8 bases and J gave up 8 bases; unmatched junction bases: 4. The length of the CDR3 is 12 residues. The germline V gene encodes CDR1 SNHLY and CDR2 FYNNEI. The CDR3 spells CASGDRGDTIYF. CDR3 DNA sequence: TGTGCCAGCGGAGACAGGGGGGACACCATATATTTT.

J is TRBJ2-3 and V is TRBV9, with TRBD2 identical over 13 bases. V trimming: 4 bases; J trimming: 4 bases; junction bases outside the gene matches: 6. The CDR3 length is 16 residues. Germline V gene lookup returns CDR1 SGDLS and CDR2 YYNGEE. CDR3 bases: TGTGCCAGCAGCCTTACTAGCGGGAGGGCCCCAGATACGCAGTATTTT. This sequence encodes CASSLTSGRAPDTQYF.

In the case of this clone: The germline gene is not matched at one end of the junction; a read error may be the cause. The V and J genes are TRBV7-7 and TRBJ2-7; D is unclear. The CDR3 has 13 amino acids. CDR1 SSHAT and CDR2 FNYEAQ come from the germline V gene (reference sequence). CDR3 in amino acids: CASSLALRGEQYF. The CDR3 DNA follows: TGTGCTAGCAGCTTAGCCCTTCGCGGAGAGCAGTACTTC.

The chain is built from TRBV6-5 and TRBJ2-7; a possible D gene is TRBD2 (6 bases). CDR1 is MNHEY, CDR2 SVGAGI, per germline. This CDR3 is built from 15 residues. With 2 bases removed from V and 0 bases from J, the gap between germline ends came to 11 bases. The CDR3 sequence: CASSYKLGGSYEQYF. In DNA, the CDR3 is TGTGCCAGCAGTTACAAGCTGGGGGGCTCCTACGAGCAGTACTTC.

J is TRBJ1-3 and V is TRBV7-2; the D is unclear. Per the germline V gene, CDR1 is SGHTA and CDR2 is FQGNSA. The V and J ends lost 0 bases and 4 bases respectively, with 7 bases between them. The CDR3 covers 14 residues. DNA of the CDR3: TGTGCCAGCAGCTTAGCAGGAGGAGGAAACACCATATATTTT. Translation gives CASSLAGGGNTIYF.

The genes are TRBV28 and TRBJ1-2; 9 nucleotides align to TRBD1. The germline gives CDR1 MDHEN, CDR2 SYDVKM. The V and J ends lost 5 bases and 6 bases, in that order; junction bases with no gene match: 16. The CDR3 spans 17 residues. This chain's CDR3 is CASSLNRDRDYEDGYTF. The CDR3 nucleotides read TGTGCCAGCAGTCTCAACCGGGACAGGGATTATGAGGATGGCTACACCTTC.

This rearrangement joins TRBV11-3 to TRBJ1-1; TRBD1 matches 7 bases. Looked up from germline, CDR1 is SGHNT and CDR2 is YENEEA. V gave up 4 bases and J gave up 1 base; unmatched junction bases: 3. The CDR3 covers 14 residues. The DNA of the CDR3 is TGTGCCAGCAGCTCAGGGACAGAGAACACTGAAGCTTTCTTT. The encoded protein is CASSSGTENTEAFF.

V usage is TRBV5-4 and J usage is TRBJ1-6; D perhaps matches TRBD1 (5 bases). CDR1 is SGHNT, CDR2 YYREEE, per germline (reference sequence). Trimming shortened V by 5 bases and J by 0 bases, and 12 bases separated the two germline ends. This CDR3 contains 16 residues. CDR3 sequence reads: CASRSGESSYNSPLHF. In nucleotides, the CDR3 is TGTGCCAGCAGATCGGGGGAGAGCTCCTATAATTCACCCCTCCACTTT.

CDR3 coding DNA: TGTGCCTGGAGTGTAACGGGGAGAGAGCTGTTTTTT. This codes for CAWSVTGRELFF. The V gene is TRBV30, the J gene TRBJ1-4; D gene ambiguous. With 0 bases removed from V and 14 bases from J, the gap between germline ends came to 13 bases. CDR1 is GTSNPN, CDR2 SVGIG, per germline (reference sequence). There are 12 residues in the CDR3.

This clone was seen a handful of times. The V call is TRBV9, the J call TRBJ1-2; 10 bases agree with TRBD1. Germline trimming cut 3 bases from V and 6 bases from J; bases unmatched to any gene: 5. Germline CDR1 is SGDLS and CDR2 is YYNGEE. The CDR3 covers 14 residues. The CDR3 DNA sequence: TGTGCCAGCAGCGCCAGGACAGGGGGGAATGGCTACACCTTC. Amino acids: CASSARTGGNGYTF. Supplemented by reference TRBV9 and TRBJ1-2, the full variable domain reads DSGVTQTPKHLITATGQRVTLRCSPRSGDLSVYWYQQSLDQGLQFLIQYYNGEERAKGNILERFSAQQFPDLHSELNLSSLELGDSALYFCASSARTGGNGYTFGSGTRLTVV.

This clone was counted only a few times. The chain combines TRBV29-1 with TRBJ2-7, with D hard to call. CDR1 and CDR2 from the germline V gene are SQVTM and ANQGSEA. The CDR3 covers 11 residues. V was pared by 1 base and J by 4 bases, with 5 bases between. The DNA of the CDR3 is TGCAGCGTTGAAGGCCGGTACGAGCAGTACTTC. Translated: CSVEGRYEQYF.

V is TRBV27 and J is TRBJ2-7; TRBD2 aligns across 7 bases. The CDR3 covers 15 residues. In germline, CDR1 is MNHEY, CDR2 SMNVEV (reference sequence). V shed 6 bases and J 0 bases; nucleotides not matched to a gene: 8. The CDR3 is CASRSAGRDSYEQYF. CDR3 coding DNA: TGTGCCAGCAGATCAGCGGGACGGGACTCCTACGAGCAGTACTTC.

V gene TRBV27 combines with J gene TRBJ2-5; no clear D. V lost 6 bases and J lost 4, with 9 bases in between. CDR3 length equals 12 residues. CDR1 is MNHEY, CDR2 SMNVEV, per germline (reference sequence). The DNA of the CDR3 is TGTGCCAGCAGCCTTACCGGAGAGACCCAGTACTTC. As protein: CASSLTGETQYF.

The chain employs TRBV30 and TRBJ1-1; no clear D gene. Germline CDR1 is GTSNPN and CDR2 is SVGIG (reference sequence). The V and J ends lost 7 bases and 4 bases respectively, with 10 bases between them. The CDR3 runs to 11 residues. Here the CDR3 DNA reads TGTGCCTCTATACTTCTCACTGAAGCTTTCTTT. This gives the protein CASILLTEAFF. The full variable domain, completed using reference TRBV30 and TRBJ1-1, is SQTIHQWPATLVQPVGSPLSLECTVEGTSNPNLYWYRQAAGRGLQLLFYSVGIGQISSEVPQNLSASRPQDRQFILSSKKLLLSDSGFYLCASILLTEAFFGQGTRLTVV.

V gene TRBV15 combines with J gene TRBJ2-3; D is ambiguous. Germline V gene lookup returns CDR1 LNHNV and CDR2 YYDKDF (reference sequence). This CDR3 spans 16 amino acids. Trimming left V 5 bases short and J 2 bases short, with 17 bases between. The CDR3 spells CATSSDPQANTDTQYF. CDR3 in DNA: TGTGCCACCAGCTCCGATCCCCAGGCTAACACAGATACGCAGTATTTT.

The rearrangement links TRBV4-1 to TRBJ2-2, with D maybe TRBD2 (7 bases). Germline V CDR1 and CDR2: MGHRA, YSYEKL. CDR3 size: 17 residues. The ends were cut back, 3 bases at V and 2 bases at J, with 16 bases in the middle. The CDR3 DNA is TGCGCCAGCAGCCACCCCGCGGCGGGGGCCAACACCGGGGAGCTGTTTTTT. Translating it yields CASSHPAAGANTGELFF.

The V call is TRBV6-6, the J call TRBJ1-5; D is perhaps TRBD1 (5 bases). The CDR3 contains 13 residues. V dropped 10 bases and J dropped 2 bases, with 12 bases sitting between them. The V gene's germline CDR1 is MNHNY and CDR2 SVGAGI (reference sequence). Written as DNA, the CDR3 is TGTGCCACCTCCGGGGGGGGCAATCAGCCCCAGCATTTT. Translating gives CATSGGGNQPQHF.

This chain uses TRBV19 with TRBJ1-2, with TRBD1 identical over 9 bases. Germline V CDR1 and CDR2: LNHDA, SQIVND (reference sequence). The V segment lost 5 bases and the J segment 7 bases; nucleotides outside the gene matches: 11. CDR3 length: 15 amino acids. The CDR3 protein is CASSPRLGTGIGYTF. The CDR3 coding sequence is TGTGCCAGTAGTCCCCGACTTGGGACAGGGATTGGCTACACCTTC.

The V and J genes are TRBV9 and TRBJ2-1; D is unresolved. Deletions cut 4 bases from V and 1 base from J, with 12 bases between. From germline, CDR1 is SGDLS and CDR2 YYNGEE. The CDR3 runs 15 residues. The CDR3 loop reads CASSPHVASYNEQFF. The DNA for the CDR3 is TGTGCCAGCAGCCCTCACGTCGCGTCCTACAATGAGCAGTTCTTC.

The CDR3 bases are TGTGCCAGCAGCCCCCCTAGCGGGAGGCCGGGCGGGGAGCTGTTTTTT. This translates into CASSPPSGRPGGELFF. The rearrangement links TRBV9 to TRBJ2-2, with 11 nucleotides matching TRBD2. CDR1 and CDR2 from the germline V gene are SGDLS and YYNGEE. V was pared by 4 bases and J by 7 bases, with 9 bases of the junction left unmatched. CDR3 size: 16 residues.

V usage is TRBV14 and J usage is TRBJ1-1, with D perhaps matching TRBD1 (5 bases). The CDR3 length is 14 residues. V was clipped by 1 base and J by 8 bases, with 14 bases between them. Per germline, CDR1 SGHDN and CDR2 FVKESK. CDR3 residues: CASSQARQGPEAFF. DNA of the CDR3: TGTGCCAGCAGCCAAGCTCGGCAGGGTCCCGAAGCTTTCTTT. The entire variable domain, with the rest obtained from reference TRBV14 and TRBJ1-1, is as follows: EAGVTQFPSHSVIEKGQTVTLRCDPISGHDNLYWYRRVMGKEIKFLLHFVKESKQDESGMPNNRFLAERTGGTYSTLKVQPAELEDSGVYFCASSQARQGPEAFFGQGTRLTVV.

This clone appeared a single time. This chain links TRBV14 with TRBJ2-5; 12 positions match TRBD2. This CDR3 has 16 residues. Looked up from germline, CDR1 is SGHDN and CDR2 is FVKESK. The V gene end was trimmed by 4 bases and the J gene end by 0 bases; junction bases not matched to a gene: 3. The CDR3 is CASSLPSGRDQETQYF. CDR3 nucleotide sequence: TGTGCCAGCAGCCTGCCTAGCGGGAGGGACCAAGAGACCCAGTACTTC.

There are a few counts of this clone. CDR3 amino acids: CASSLRQGSAYEQYF. CDR3 nucleotide sequence: TGCGCCAGCAGCTTGAGACAGGGGTCCGCCTACGAGCAGTACTTC. The chain combines TRBV5-1 with TRBJ2-7, with 8 positions matching TRBD1. The CDR3 has 15 residues. Germline CDR1 is SGHRS and CDR2 is YFSETQ. J lost 2 bases, V lost 1 base, and 5 bases had no gene match.

This rearrangement joins TRBV6-6 to TRBJ2-2, with TRBD1 identical over 7 bases. CDR3 length: 15 residues. V was clipped by 5 bases and J by 2 bases; unmatched bases: 5. Germline CDR1 reads MNHNY; CDR2 reads SVGAGI (reference sequence). CDR3 sequence: CASSIQGPNTGELFF. In DNA form, the CDR3 reads TGTGCCAGCAGTATACAGGGGCCAAACACCGGGGAGCTGTTTTTT.

The chain joins TRBV11-2 to TRBJ1-3; 8 positions match TRBD1. Germline CDR1 and CDR2: SGHAT and FQNNGV. The trim removed 5 bases at V and 7 bases at J, leaving 4 bases unmatched. The CDR3 contains 13 residues. CDR3 residues: CASSVRQGNTIYF. The CDR3 coding sequence is TGTGCCAGCAGCGTCAGACAGGGGAACACCATATATTTT. Full variable domain (outside the CDR3, taken from reference TRBV11-2 and TRBJ1-3): EAGVAQSPRYKIIEKRQSVAFWCNPISGHATLYWYQQILGQGPKLLIQFQNNGVVDDSQLPKDRFSAERLKGVDSTLKIQPAKLEDSAVYLCASSVRQGNTIYFGEGSWLTVV.

V usage is TRBV5-6 and J usage is TRBJ2-7, with 9 bases that match TRBD1. The V segment lost 4 bases and the J segment 6 bases; nucleotides outside the gene matches: 8. Germline lookup yields CDR1 SGHDT and CDR2 YYEEEE. The CDR3 covers 14 residues. CDR3 protein: CASSPGQGVCEQYF. CDR3 bases: TGTGCCAGCAGCCCGGGACAGGGAGTCTGCGAGCAGTACTTC.

The CDR3 here is CASRLSYNQPQHF. DNA of the CDR3: TGTGCCAGTAGACTAAGCTACAATCAGCCCCAGCATTTT. This chain uses TRBV19 with TRBJ1-5; D is unclear. The CDR3 has 13 amino acids. V lost 6 bases and J lost 3, with 9 bases in between. Germline V lookup: CDR1 LNHDA, CDR2 SQIVND (reference sequence).